The 23 T cell receptor beta chains in this list originate from one sample, sequenced in a study of T cells in Graves' hyperthyroidism and ophthalmopathy (dated by TCRdb to about 2019). The library was generated by multiplex PCR. The instrument given in TCRdb is Illumina HiSeq 2000. TCR beta CDR3 regions were amplified from RNA transcripts. For the first round of RT-PCR on the TCR CDR3, the HTBI primer set was used together with the Qiagen OneStep RT-PCR kit. TCRdb cleaned the public reads at Q25 with fastp, built clones with MiXCR and kept in-frame beta chains. All rows with the same CDR3 protein become a single entry with the most common DNA and genes. The sample table shows under 300,000 distinct CDR3 sequences, and less than 30% are seen once. The ten largest clonotypes hold approximately 25% of the sample. The sequencing input was blood. These receptors were obtained from a man aged 35 to 55 with Graves' hyperthyroidism that later progressed to Graves' ophthalmopathy.

This clonotype was recorded at least ten times. V and J are TRBV25-1 and TRBJ1-2; D is perhaps TRBD1 (6 bases). Per the germline V gene, CDR1 is MGHDK and CDR2 is SYGVNS. V was shortened by 6 bases and J by 8 bases, with 16 bases between the two germline ends. The CDR3 runs to 13 residues. The chain's CDR3 is CASSAQGISGYTF. The CDR3 DNA sequence: TGTGCCAGCAGCGCACAGGGTATAAGCGGCTACACCTTC.

The sample holds many counts of this clonotype. V is TRBV20-1 and J is TRBJ2-7, with 7 positions matching TRBD2. V dropped 6 bases and J dropped 0; count of bases not matched to a gene: 11. Germline V gives CDR1 DFQATT, CDR2 SNEGSKA (reference sequence). The CDR3 runs 15 residues. In DNA, the CDR3 is TGCAGTGCCCAACGGCGAGCGGGAACCTCCTACGAGCAGTACTTC. This encodes CSAQRRAGTSYEQYF.

The sample holds a few counts of this clonotype. The chain combines TRBV12-3 or TRBV12-4 with TRBJ2-2, with no clear D. Trimming cost V 3 bases and J 7 bases, with 6 bases left between them. This CDR3 contains 12 residues. CDR3: CASSFGVGELFF. CDR3 sequence (DNA): TGTGCCAGCAGTTTTGGGGTCGGGGAGCTGTTTTTT.

This clonotype was found many times. V gene TRBV15 combines with J gene TRBJ2-2; 7 bases are shared with TRBD2. The CDR3 is 16 residues long. V was clipped by 3 bases and J by 0 bases; unmatched bases: 4. From germline, CDR1 is LNHNV and CDR2 YYDKDF (reference sequence). The CDR3 here is CATSSSLAANTGELFF. In nucleotides, the CDR3 is TGTGCCACCAGCAGTTCCCTAGCGGCGAACACCGGGGAGCTGTTTTTT.

This clonotype showed up many times. The chain carries TRBV12-3 or TRBV12-4 and TRBJ2-7; D gene unclear. This CDR3 has 13 amino acids. Trimming cost V 0 bases and J 1 base, with 4 bases left between them. CDR3 sequence: CASSLADSYEQYF. As DNA, the CDR3 is TGTGCCAGCAGTTTAGCGGATTCCTACGAGCAGTACTTC.

This clonotype was counted many times. The rearrangement links TRBV19 to TRBJ2-2, with D possibly being TRBD2 (5 bases). Trimming left V 10 bases short and J 4 bases short, with 22 bases between. In germline, CDR1 is LNHDA, CDR2 SQIVND (reference sequence). The CDR3 contains 16 residues. The CDR3 nucleotides are TGTGCCACCGGACTCGTGGGTGCCTCCATCACCGGGGAGCTGTTTTTT. This encodes CATGLVGASITGELFF.

Ten or more counts support this clonotype. J is TRBJ2-7 and V is TRBV9; the D is unclear. Germline-derived CDR1 and CDR2 are SGDLS and YYNGEE. The CDR3 loop spans 14 amino acids. V was pared by 4 bases and J by 1 base, with 12 bases between. The CDR3 reads CASSPRAGSYEQYF. CDR3 nucleotide sequence: TGTGCCAGCAGCCCCCGCGCTGGGTCCTACGAGCAGTACTTC.

Ten or more counts support this clonotype. The chain carries TRBV20-1 and TRBJ1-2, with D perhaps matching TRBD1 (6 bases). The CDR3 runs 12 residues. With 5 bases removed from V and 3 bases from J, the gap between germline ends came to 10 bases. The germline V gene has CDR1 DFQATT and CDR2 SNEGSKA (reference sequence). The CDR3 DNA reads as TGCAGTGCTCTAGGGGGGTACTATGGCTACACCTTC. Translating gives CSALGGYYGYTF.

This clonotype was counted ten times or more. The chain recombines TRBV2 with TRBJ2-7; no firm D call. The germline CDR1 and CDR2 sequences are SNHLY and FYNNEI. CDR3 length: 14 residues. Between the trimmed V and J ends, which lost 5 bases and 4 bases, there was a span of 15 bases. The CDR3 nucleotides are TGTGCCAGCAGTAGTGCGCCAGAAATGTACGAGCAGTACTTC. Its protein product is CASSSAPEMYEQYF.

The chain uses TRBV20-1 and TRBJ1-2, with D hard to call. V dropped 6 bases and J dropped 7 bases, with 18 bases sitting between them. Germline values: CDR1 DFQATT, CDR2 SNEGSKA (reference sequence). CDR3 length: 13 residues. Here the CDR3 DNA reads TGCAGTGCCCCCTTGGGTCTCACCTTTGGCTACACCTTC. Translating it yields CSAPLGLTFGYTF.

In its sample, this clonotype was seen many times. The chain couples TRBV5-4 to TRBJ1-5; 9 positions agree with TRBD1. The germline V gene encodes CDR1 SGHNT and CDR2 YYREEE (reference sequence). The CDR3 consists of 17 residues. Germline trimming cut 2 bases from V and 4 bases from J; bases unmatched to any gene: 10. This CDR3 reads CASSLLGDRVENQPQHF. The CDR3 DNA follows: TGTGCCAGCAGCTTATTAGGGGACAGGGTCGAAAATCAGCCCCAGCATTTT.

This clonotype was counted ten times or more. The chain combines TRBV13 with TRBJ2-7; D is perhaps TRBD1 (6 bases). V was shortened by 5 bases and J by 4 bases, with 12 bases between the two germline ends. This CDR3 contains 13 residues. Germline CDR1 and CDR2: PRHDT and FYEKMQ (reference sequence). This CDR3 reads CASSRTAEYEQYF. The CDR3 nucleotides are TGTGCCAGCAGCAGGACAGCAGAATACGAGCAGTACTTC.

This clonotype has just a few counts. The chain has TRBV5-1 and TRBJ2-4; 8 bases agree with TRBD1. Germline CDR1 is SGHRS and CDR2 is YFSETQ. CDR3 length: 15 amino acids. Losses at the gene ends were 0 bases for V and 9 bases for J; bases not matched to a gene: 8. This CDR3 is CASSLDRRGLSIQYF. CDR3 in DNA: TGCGCCAGCAGCTTGGATCGCAGGGGGCTTAGCATTCAGTACTTC. Full variable domain (rest looked up from reference TRBV5-1 and TRBJ2-4): KAGVTQTPRYLIKTRGQQVTLSCSPISGHRSVSWYQQTPGQGLQFLFEYFSETQRNKGNFPGRFSGRQFSNSRSEMNVSTLELGDSALYLCASSLDRRGLSIQYFGAGTRLSVL.

This clonotype was recorded many times. This sequence joins TRBV5-6 and TRBJ1-1; D is unclear. The germline V gene has CDR1 SGHDT and CDR2 YYEEEE. The CDR3 has 11 residues. V lost 5 bases and J 1 base, leaving 3 bases between the germline ends. The CDR3 sequence: CASRSNTEAFF. In DNA form, the CDR3 reads TGTGCCAGCAGGTCGAACACTGAAGCTTTCTTT.

The chain joins TRBV24-1 to TRBJ2-2; D is possibly TRBD1 (5 bases). Trimming removed 3 bases from V and 0 bases from J, with 13 bases in between. The CDR3 runs to 17 residues. The germline CDR1 and CDR2 sequences are KGHDR and SFDVKD. The DNA of the CDR3 is TGTGCCACCAGTGATCCACAGGCTACCACGAACACCGGGGAGCTGTTTTTT. Translated, it gives CATSDPQATTNTGELFF.

The chain uses TRBV12-3 or TRBV12-4 and TRBJ1-1, with TRBD1 as a possible D gene (6 bases). This CDR3 is 17 amino acids long. V dropped 8 bases and J dropped 1 base, with 23 bases sitting between them. Written as DNA, the CDR3 is TGTGCCAGCTCCAAGACCTCCTGGGACACAGCGAACACTGAAGCTTTCTTT. Protein: CASSKTSWDTANTEAFF.

This clonotype has ten or more counts. The chain joins TRBV27 to TRBJ2-7, with 11 nucleotides matching TRBD2. Germline V gene sequence: CDR1 MNHEY, CDR2 SMNVEV (reference sequence). J was trimmed by 2 bases and V by 3 bases; bases with no gene match: 3. CDR3 length: 15 residues. The CDR3 DNA follows: TGTGCCAGCAGTTTTAAGGGACTAGCGGCCTACGAGCAGTACTTC. Translating gives CASSFKGLAAYEQYF.

This clonotype was seen ten or more times. The chain recombines TRBV29-1 with TRBJ2-7; D may be TRBD1 (6 bases). V gave up 7 bases and J gave up 7 bases, with 17 bases separating them. The germline CDR1 and CDR2 sequences are SQVTM and ANQGSEA. The CDR3 covers 12 residues. CDR3 sequence: CSGTADSSEQYF. DNA for the CDR3: TGCAGCGGGACAGCTGATTCGAGTGAGCAGTACTTC.

This chain uses TRBV6-1 with TRBJ1-1; TRBD1 agrees at 9 bases. The ends lost 2 bases at V and 1 base at J; junction bases unmatched: 8. The CDR3 is 17 amino acids. In germline, CDR1 is MNHNS, CDR2 SASEGT. Here the CDR3 DNA reads TGTGCCAGCAGTGAACCGGGACAGGGCGGTACGAACACTGAAGCTTTCTTT. Encoded protein: CASSEPGQGGTNTEAFF.

This clonotype appeared many times. This may be a read error, as it is one base from a much larger clone. The CDR3 DNA follows: TGCAGTGCACGGCGGGGACAACAAGAGACCCAGTACTTC. Its protein product is CSARRGQQETQYF. The V and J genes are TRBV20-1 and TRBJ2-5; D assignment may be TRBD1 or TRBD2 (6 bases each). From germline, CDR1 is DFQATT and CDR2 SNEGSKA (reference sequence). This CDR3 is 13 amino acids long. Trimming cost V 6 bases and J 2 bases, with 13 bases left between them.

The sample holds many counts of this clonotype. The CDR3 reads CASSEPGAPYEQYF. Written as DNA, the CDR3 is TGCGCCAGCAGTGAACCCGGGGCCCCCTACGAGCAGTACTTC. The chain has TRBV10-1 and TRBJ2-7, with D perhaps given as TRBD1 or TRBD2 (5 bases each). CDR3 length: 14 amino acids. With 3 bases removed from V and 2 bases from J, the gap between germline ends came to 11 bases. Germline CDR1 is WNHNN and CDR2 is SYGVQD (reference sequence).

At least ten counts were recorded for this clonotype. The J gene is TRBJ2-7, the V gene TRBV7-2, with TRBD2 identical over 15 bases. With 1 base clipped from V and 6 bases from J, the junction kept 1 base outside the gene matches. The CDR3 is 15 residues long. Germline loops: CDR1 SGHTA, CDR2 FQGNSA. The CDR3 region has the DNA TGTGCCAGCAGCTTAGGGGGACTAGCGGGAGGCGAGCAGTACTTC. Encoded protein: CASSLGGLAGGEQYF.

The V gene is TRBV7-2, the J gene TRBJ2-5; TRBD2 matches 8 bases. CDR3 length: 16 residues. CDR1 is SGHTA, CDR2 FQGNSA, per germline. With V trimmed by 3 bases and J by 5 bases, 11 bases remained unmatched. DNA of the CDR3: TGTGCCAGCAGCTTGGGGTCGAGCGGGAGTTGGGAGACCCAGTACTTC. Its translation is CASSLGSSGSWETQYF.